This TCR beta chain came from a study of T cells expressing NK-cell markers. Overall study context: Within the sequenced cohort of eight donors, seven exhibited HCMV seropositivity and one was seronegative.

This CDR3 has 11 residues. Germline assignment: CDR1 SGHRS and CDR2 YFSETQ. Study-wide results and limits: Dominant NKG2C+ clonotypes in 5 or 6 donors made up roughly 1.0-7.0% of CD8+ T cells. These clonotypes, the leaders elsewhere, also led the CD3+CD56-NKG2C+ fraction in a handful of donors.

5'RACE template switching with UMIs generated TCR beta cDNA. TCRdb processed the 5' RACE reads again and assigns one entry to each CDR3 protein, with no DNA. This sample contains about 410,000 distinct CDR3 sequences. Concerning this clonotype itself: The antigen remains unidentified.

The receptor comes from a woman aged 45-60 years in good health. J is TRBJ2-3 and V is TRBV5-1; TCRdb reports TRBD2, a call that lacks DNA to check it against. Sequencing was done on a sample of blood T cells: a sorted CD56 or NKG2C T cell subset, CD4+ or CD8+ T cells, or bulk PBMC T cells (not recorded which). CDR3 in amino acids: CASGDLGTQYF.